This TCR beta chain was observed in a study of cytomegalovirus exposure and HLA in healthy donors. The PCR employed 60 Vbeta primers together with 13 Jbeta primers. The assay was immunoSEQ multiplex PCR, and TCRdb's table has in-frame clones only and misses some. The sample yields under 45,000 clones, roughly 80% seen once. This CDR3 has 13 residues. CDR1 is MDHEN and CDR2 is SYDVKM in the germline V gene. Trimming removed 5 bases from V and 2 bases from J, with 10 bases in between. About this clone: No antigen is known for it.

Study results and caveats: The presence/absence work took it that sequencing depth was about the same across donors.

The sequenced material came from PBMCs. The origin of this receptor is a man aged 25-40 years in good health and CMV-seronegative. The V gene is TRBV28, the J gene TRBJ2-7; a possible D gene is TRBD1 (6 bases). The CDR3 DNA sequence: TGTGCCAGCAGTCTGTACAGGGCCTACGAGCAGTACTTC. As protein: CASSLYRAYEQYF.